What follows are 7 T cell receptor beta chains derived from one specimen sequenced in a study of T cells in Graves' hyperthyroidism and ophthalmopathy. The CDR3 regions of TCR beta were amplified from RNA transcripts. HTBI primers were used for first-round RT-PCR of the TCR CDR3. From the multiplex PCR reads, TCRdb called clonotypes with MiXCR, one entry per CDR3 protein. This sample has about 580,000 distinct CDR3 sequences, with approximately 15% found just once. The sample comprised blood. The receptors come from a woman in her twenties or thirties with Graves' hyperthyroidism that later progressed to Graves' ophthalmopathy.

Remarks on this clonotype: With a much larger clone just one base away, this may be a read error. V is TRBV24-1 and J is TRBJ2-1, with TRBD2 matching over 7 bases. The CDR3 length is 14 residues. After removal of 9 bases from V and 5 bases from J, the junction contained 9 bases not matched to a gene. CDR1 and CDR2 (germline): KGHDR, SFDVKD. The CDR3: CATGAGAIDNEQFF. In DNA, the CDR3 is TGTGCCACCGGTGCGGGAGCGATAGACAATGAGCAGTTCTTC.

The sample holds many counts of this clonotype. V and J are TRBV7-2 and TRBJ1-5; tentative D call: TRBD1 (5 bases). Germline loops: CDR1 SGHTA, CDR2 FQGNSA. The V end was cut by 2 bases, the J end by 7 bases, with 15 bases between. There are 15 residues in the CDR3. The chain's CDR3 is CASSLKGLRDQPQHF. The CDR3 DNA reads as TGTGCCAGCAGCTTAAAGGGTCTCCGGGACCAGCCCCAGCATTTT.

This clonotype was observed many times. The chain employs TRBV2 and TRBJ1-5; TRBD1 aligns across 11 bases. Trimming at V came to 4 bases and at J to 6 bases, leaving 5 bases not matched to a gene. The V gene's germline CDR1 is SNHLY and CDR2 FYNNEI. This CDR3 is 15 amino acids long. CDR3 sequence reads: CASSGTGGVVQPQHF. The CDR3 nucleotides read TGTGCCAGCAGTGGGACAGGGGGCGTCGTTCAGCCCCAGCATTTT.

The chain combines TRBV10-2 with TRBJ2-7, with 10 positions matching TRBD1. CDR1 WSHSY and CDR2 SAAADI come from the germline V gene. After removal of 9 bases from V and 8 bases from J, the junction contained 10 bases not matched to a gene. The CDR3 totals 13 residues. The CDR3 nucleotides are TGCGCCAGTGACCCGGGACAGGGGTACAAGCAGTACTTC. Translating it yields CASDPGQGYKQYF.

This chain links TRBV12-3 or TRBV12-4 with TRBJ2-3, with 10 bases lining up with TRBD1. The CDR3 length is 14 residues. V was pared by 7 bases and J by 6 bases, with 7 bases of the junction left unmatched. CDR3 sequence reads: CASTWTGGADTQYF. The CDR3 nucleotides are TGTGCCAGCACTTGGACAGGGGGAGCGGATACGCAGTATTTT.

This sequence joins TRBV5-1 and TRBJ2-3, with D tentatively TRBD2 (5 bases). CDR1 is SGHRS, CDR2 YFSETQ, per germline. The CDR3 covers 15 residues. Trimming removed 4 bases at V and 1 base at J, with 13 bases between. CDR3: CASSPGVDGTDTQYF. CDR3 bases: TGCGCCAGCAGCCCCGGGGTTGACGGCACAGATACGCAGTATTTT.

This clonotype was counted at least ten times. CDR3 loop: CASSTTETYTEAFF. The CDR3, as DNA: TGTGCCAGCAGTACAACAGAGACTTACACTGAAGCTTTCTTT. The V call is TRBV6-2 or TRBV6-3, the J call TRBJ1-1; D gene unclear. There are 14 residues in the CDR3. Germline CDR1 MNHEY, CDR2 SVGEGT. V dropped 5 bases and J dropped 3 bases, with 13 bases sitting between them.